The T cell receptor beta chain under discussion was sequenced for a study of blood T cell repertoires in COVID-19 (dated by TCRdb to the early 2020s). Context from the whole study: Collaborator samples came from the United States, Italy and Spain and covered acute and convalescent phases of COVID-19. Where available, HLA class I and class II types were obtained from metadata supplied by the sample provider rather than from assay-based typing. The samples were drawn from two sources: the first 160 participants of the ongoing ImmuneRACE study, and approximately 1,300 subjects contributed by 6 global collaborators. The repertoires were released in a freely available public database meant as a resource for research on the immune response to SARS-CoV-2. Nearly every sample came with metadata listing a de-identified subject ID, COVID-19 status, age in years and sex. The material from the prospective study consisted of cDNA or gDNA derived from T cells, B-cell-depleted T cells, or PBMCs. Deeply sampled blood TCRbeta repertoires from subjects exposed to, actively infected with, or recovered from COVID-19 were included in the dataset.

With regard to this clone: The antigen this receptor binds is unknown. Qualities for individual bases were not recorded, and no much larger clone is one base off.

One collaborating source in Seattle enrolled patients during active infection and followed them longitudinally through the course of disease. The collaborating institutions used their own protocols to collect whole blood in K2EDTA tubes. For TCRbeta analysis, collaborators shipped samples in one of three forms: frozen whole blood, isolated PBMCs, or DNA extracted from either of those sample types. The CDR3 runs 17 amino acids, cysteine and phenylalanine included. Only CDR3 DNA is held: 51 bases, read in frame from base 1. Compared with germline, V lacks 6 bases and J lacks 1 base; bases without a gene match: 11. The germline V gene supplies CDR1 SNHLY and CDR2 FYNNEI. TCRbeta CDR3 regions were amplified from genomic DNA by means of the immunoSEQ Assay, a bias-controlled multiplex PCR. As for the authors' bioinformatics: The number of nucleated cells in each sample was estimated by amplification of reference gene primers within the assay. To quantify the absolute abundance of each unique TCRbeta CDR3 rearrangement, sequence reads were collapsed and filtered. For each sample, productive Simpson clonality was calculated as the square root of Simpson's diversity index over productive rearrangements. Imported from immuneACCESS, the table was reduced by TCRdb to in-frame sequences with V and J called. These copies leave out some clones; in studies compared against another copy, an unresolved V gene accounts for under half, and the cause of the remainder is not known. The V and J calls and the clone size are those of that table, but D and trimming were determined from the DNA. Counted in this sample were about 49,000 clones; under 90% of them appeared once. Around 22% of the sample is taken by the ten largest.

Broader findings and caveats from the paper: Clinical and demographic metadata were provided uncurated, with the amount varying by source and participant.

This sequence uses TRBV2 and TRBJ2-1; 8 middle bases align to TRBD1. This receptor was taken from a woman at least 80 years old with COVID-19, enrolled during active disease. The sequencing sample was made of peripheral blood. The nucleotide sequence is TGTGCCAGCAGAGGATACCAAGGACAGGGTTCCTACAATGAGCAGTTCTTC. The translation is CASRGYQGQGSYNEQFF.